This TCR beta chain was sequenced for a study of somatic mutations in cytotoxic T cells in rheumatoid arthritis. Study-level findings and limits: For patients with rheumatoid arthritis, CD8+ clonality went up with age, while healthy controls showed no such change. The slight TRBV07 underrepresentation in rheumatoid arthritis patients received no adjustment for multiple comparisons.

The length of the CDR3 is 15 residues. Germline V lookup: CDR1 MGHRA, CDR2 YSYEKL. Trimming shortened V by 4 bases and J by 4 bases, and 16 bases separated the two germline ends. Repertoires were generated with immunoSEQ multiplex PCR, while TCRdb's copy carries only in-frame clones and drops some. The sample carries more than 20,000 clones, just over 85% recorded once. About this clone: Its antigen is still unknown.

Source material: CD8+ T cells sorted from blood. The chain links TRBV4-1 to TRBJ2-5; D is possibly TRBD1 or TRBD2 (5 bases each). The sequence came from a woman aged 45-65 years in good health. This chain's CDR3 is CASSPGRGPRETQYF. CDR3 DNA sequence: TGCGCCAGCAGCCCCGGCCGGGGCCCGAGAGAGACCCAGTACTTC.